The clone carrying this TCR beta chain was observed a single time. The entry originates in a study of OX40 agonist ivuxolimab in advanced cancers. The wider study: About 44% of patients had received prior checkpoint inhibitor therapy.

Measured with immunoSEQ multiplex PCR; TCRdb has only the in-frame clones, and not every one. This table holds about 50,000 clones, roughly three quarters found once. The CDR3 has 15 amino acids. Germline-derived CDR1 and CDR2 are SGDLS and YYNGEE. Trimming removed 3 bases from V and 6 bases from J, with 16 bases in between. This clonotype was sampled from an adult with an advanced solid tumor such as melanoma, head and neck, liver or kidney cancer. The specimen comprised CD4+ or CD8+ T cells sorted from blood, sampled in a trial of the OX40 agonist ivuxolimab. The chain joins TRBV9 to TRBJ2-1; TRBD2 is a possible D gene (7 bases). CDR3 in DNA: TGTGCCAGCAGCGCGCTGGGGGGGGCATTCAATGAGCAGTTCTTC. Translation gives CASSALGGAFNEQFF.